Each of the 27 T cell receptor beta chains below was sequenced from the same sample in a study of identical twins. MiXCR, applied by TCRdb to the 5' RACE reads, yields one record per CDR3 protein. The repertoire includes around 280,000 distinct CDR3 sequences, more than 6.5% of them detected once, and over 2% sits in the top ten. These data also formed part of another study, on yellow fever vaccine responses in identical twins.

The sequencing sample was made of memory (CD45RO+) T cells sorted from blood. Source of these receptors: a woman aged 18-29 years in good health.

This clonotype was observed many times. The chain employs TRBV14 and TRBJ1-1, with D possibly TRBD1 on 5 matching bases. Deletions cut 4 bases from V and 5 bases from J, with 17 bases between. The CDR3 spans 15 residues. Looked up from germline, CDR1 is SGHDN and CDR2 is FVKESK. CDR3 coding DNA: TGTGCCAGCAGCCCGTGGGGGGGTCTGAGGACTGAAGCTTTCTTT. Translated, it gives CASSPWGGLRTEAFF.

There are a few counts of this clonotype. The chain uses TRBV5-1 and TRBJ1-4; D remains ambiguous. In germline, CDR1 is SGHRS, CDR2 YFSETQ. The CDR3 length is 14 residues. V was pared by 2 bases and J by 8 bases, with 13 bases between. CDR3 in amino acids: CASSFEKGGEKLFF. The CDR3, as DNA: TGCGCCAGCAGCTTCGAAAAGGGAGGAGAAAAACTGTTTTTT. The complete variable domain, with remaining parts taken from reference TRBV5-1 and TRBJ1-4, reads KAGVTQTPRYLIKTRGQQVTLSCSPISGHRSVSWYQQTPGQGLQFLFEYFSETQRNKGNFPGRFSGRQFSNSRSEMNVSTLELGDSALYLCASSFEKGGEKLFFGSGTQLSVL.

This clonotype has a count of ten or more. The V and J genes are TRBV10-3 and TRBJ1-1, with 9 bases identical to TRBD1. The germline CDR1 and CDR2 sequences are ENHRY and SYGVKD. The CDR3 sequence is 14 residues long. J lost 2 bases, V lost 6 bases, and 4 bases had no gene match. CDR3 DNA: TGTGCCATCAGCGAGGGACAGGGAAACACTGAAGCTTTCTTT. The encoded protein is CAISEGQGNTEAFF.

This clonotype was seen at least ten times. The CDR3 protein is CASSLGSGDEQFF. As DNA, the CDR3 is TGCGCCAGCAGCTTGGGCAGTGGGGATGAGCAGTTCTTC. The chain employs TRBV5-1 and TRBJ2-1; D not certain. V lost 0 bases and J lost 8, with 9 bases in between. Germline assignment: CDR1 SGHRS and CDR2 YFSETQ. This CDR3 contains 13 residues.

The V gene is TRBV10-3, the J gene TRBJ1-2; the D gene is possibly TRBD1 (5 bases). Trimming shortened V by 6 bases and J by 0 bases, and 11 bases separated the two germline ends. CDR1 ENHRY and CDR2 SYGVKD come from the germline V gene. There are 14 residues in the CDR3. CDR3 amino acids: CAIRRDGSNYGYTF. CDR3 sequence (DNA): TGTGCCATCAGGAGGGACGGATCTAACTATGGCTACACCTTC.

This clonotype was observed many times. The chain employs TRBV29-1 and TRBJ2-1; maybe TRBD2 (6 bases). Germline loops: CDR1 SQVTM, CDR2 ANQGSEA. Trimming pared 3 bases from V and 8 bases from J, leaving 11 bases between. The CDR3 is 12 amino acids. CDR3 coding DNA: TGCAGCGTTGAGGGGGAGGTTGATGAGCAGTTCTTC. Its protein is CSVEGEVDEQFF.

This clonotype was observed many times. The chain couples TRBV6-1 to TRBJ1-6; 8 bases are shared with TRBD1. Per germline, CDR1 MNHNS and CDR2 SASEGT. J lost 10 bases, V lost 3 bases, and 11 bases had no gene match. The CDR3 covers 16 residues. The CDR3 here is CASSEAATGVGSPLHF. CDR3 coding DNA: TGTGCCAGCAGTGAGGCCGCGACAGGGGTGGGGTCACCCCTCCACTTT.

This clonotype was seen at least ten times. The chain's CDR3 is CASSPADRDNSPLHF. Written as DNA, the CDR3 is TGCGCCAGCAGCCCCGCGGACAGGGACAATTCACCCCTCCACTTT. J is TRBJ1-6 and V is TRBV4-1; TRBD1 matches at 8 bases. Per germline, CDR1 MGHRA and CDR2 YSYEKL. The CDR3 has 15 residues. V dropped 4 bases and J dropped 7; count of bases not matched to a gene: 6.

This clonotype was seen at least ten times. The chain recombines TRBV3-1 with TRBJ2-5; D not resolved. Per germline, CDR1 LGHDT and CDR2 YNNKEL (reference sequence). The CDR3 runs 11 residues. V was clipped by 6 bases and J by 2 bases, with 4 bases between them. DNA of the CDR3: TGTGCCAGCAGGGGGCAAGAGACCCAGTACTTC. Its protein is CASRGQETQYF.

About this clonotype itself: Germline is not matched at one junction end, which may reflect a read error. The gene calls are TRBV7-2 and TRBJ1-1; D unresolved. The CDR3 has 11 residues. Germline loops: CDR1 SGHTA, CDR2 FQGNSA. CDR3 sequence (DNA): TGTGCCAGCAGCCTGAACAATGAAGCTTTCTTT. It is translated as CASSLNNEAFF.

There are many counts of this clonotype. The chain carries TRBV29-1 and TRBJ1-4; D gene unclear. V was shortened by 7 bases and J by 8 bases, with 17 bases between the two germline ends. CDR3 length: 13 residues. CDR1 and CDR2 from the germline V gene are SQVTM and ANQGSEA. The CDR3 protein is CSAIVGEGEKLFF. CDR3 DNA: TGCAGCGCGATAGTTGGGGAAGGAGAAAAACTGTTTTTT.

The rearrangement uses TRBV6-4 and TRBJ2-1, with 7 bases fitting TRBD2. This CDR3 is built from 16 residues. Germline assignment: CDR1 MRHNA and CDR2 SNTAGT. With V trimmed by 2 bases and J by 10 bases, 14 bases remained unmatched. The CDR3 spells CASSDLGGGSYSEQFF. CDR3 in DNA: TGTGCCAGCAGTGACCTGGGCGGCGGGAGTTATTCGGAGCAGTTCTTC.

The V gene is TRBV7-2, the J gene TRBJ2-1; perhaps TRBD1 as D (5 bases). The length of the CDR3 is 15 residues. Trimming removed 0 bases at V and 0 bases at J, with 6 bases between. CDR1 SGHTA and CDR2 FQGNSA come from the germline V gene. CDR3 region: CASSLATGSYNEQFF. CDR3 coding DNA: TGTGCCAGCAGCTTAGCAACAGGCTCCTACAATGAGCAGTTCTTC.

This clonotype was detected only a few times. The V call is TRBV6-1, the J call TRBJ2-1; 7 nucleotides agree with TRBD1. The J segment lost 3 bases and the V segment lost 6 bases, leaving 8 bases of the junction unmatched. The CDR3 sequence is 15 residues long. Germline V gene data show CDR1 as MNHNS and CDR2 as SASEGT. The CDR3 DNA sequence: TGTGCCAGCAGCCTAGGGACAGCCCTCTACAATGAGCAGTTCTTC. It is translated as CASSLGTALYNEQFF.

As to this clonotype: A junction end diverges from the germline sequence, so it may reflect a read error. The rearrangement links TRBV9 to TRBJ1-1; unclear D gene. Germline assignment: CDR1 SGDLS and CDR2 YYNGEE. The CDR3 extends over 12 amino acids. The CDR3 is CANSVDQGEAFF. CDR3 DNA sequence: TGTGCCAACAGCGTAGATCAAGGCGAAGCTTTCTTT.

This chain links TRBV5-8 with TRBJ1-2, with D hard to call. The CDR3 totals 15 residues. Trimming stripped 0 bases from V and 6 bases from J, with 15 bases between. CDR1 and CDR2 from the germline V gene are SGHTS and YDEGEE. CDR3 nucleotide sequence: TGTGCCAGCAGCTTGGACGGGTGGGTCTATAATGGCTACACCTTC. Protein: CASSLDGWVYNGYTF.

The table lists this clonotype with many counts. The genes are TRBV19 and TRBJ1-2; 7 nucleotides agree with TRBD1. The CDR3 spans 16 residues. Germline values: CDR1 LNHDA, CDR2 SQIVND (reference sequence). The ends lost 5 bases at V and 0 bases at J; junction bases unmatched: 9. CDR3 nucleotides: TGTGCCAGTAGTGGAAGACAGGGCCCCTCTAACTATGGCTACACCTTC. It codes for CASSGRQGPSNYGYTF. The full variable domain, in which reference TRBV19 and TRBJ1-2 provide the parts outside the CDR3, is DGGITQSPKYLFRKEGQNVTLSCEQNLNHDAMYWYRQDPGQGLRLIYYSQIVNDFQKGDIAEGYSVSREKKESFPLTVTSAQKNPTAFYLCASSGRQGPSNYGYTFGSGTRLTVV.

As DNA, the CDR3 is TGTGCCAGCAGTGAAGCGGGGGGGCCTGGAAACACCATATATTTT. Translation gives CASSEAGGPGNTIYF. V gene TRBV6-1 combines with J gene TRBJ1-3, with D maybe TRBD1 (6 bases). V lost 0 bases to trimming and J lost 2 bases, with 8 bases between them. The length of the CDR3 is 15 residues. Germline values: CDR1 MNHNS, CDR2 SASEGT.

This clonotype was counted ten times or more. The chain joins TRBV5-1 to TRBJ2-2; TRBD2 is a possible D gene (6 bases). Trimming pared 4 bases from V and 0 bases from J, leaving 7 bases between. Germline V gene data show CDR1 as SGHRS and CDR2 as YFSETQ. CDR3 length equals 14 residues. The CDR3 loop is CASSGGANTGELFF. CDR3 sequence (DNA): TGCGCCAGCAGCGGCGGGGCGAACACCGGGGAGCTGTTTTTT.

At least ten counts were recorded for this clonotype. The chain links TRBV7-2 to TRBJ2-3; 9 bases are a match to TRBD1. The CDR3 contains 15 residues. CDR1 and CDR2 (germline): SGHTA, FQGNSA. Trimming took 1 base from V and 6 from J; bases not matched to a gene: 5. The CDR3 bases are TGTGCCAGCAGCTTAGGGCACAGGGGGCTGGATACGCAGTATTTT. Translation gives CASSLGHRGLDTQYF.

This clonotype was observed at least ten times. This chain joins TRBV15 and TRBJ2-1, with 7 positions matching TRBD2. Losses at the gene ends were 0 bases for V and 8 bases for J; bases not matched to a gene: 10. The CDR3 loop spans 16 amino acids. The germline V gene has CDR1 LNHNV and CDR2 YYDKDF (reference sequence). The CDR3 is CATSRDLGTTSDEQFF. The CDR3 DNA follows: TGTGCCACCAGCAGAGATCTCGGGACTACCTCTGATGAGCAGTTCTTC.

The genes are TRBV29-1 and TRBJ2-5; D perhaps matches TRBD2 (6 bases). The CDR3 totals 14 residues. Per the germline V gene, CDR1 is SQVTM and CDR2 is ANQGSEA. V was trimmed by 5 bases and J by 3 bases, leaving 16 bases between them. CDR3 bases: TGCAGCGTTCGGAGGGTGGGATTTAAAGAGACCCAGTACTTC. Its translation: CSVRRVGFKETQYF.

In this sample, this clonotype turned up a few times. The gene calls are TRBV5-1 and TRBJ2-1; D may be TRBD2 (6 bases). Deletions cut 3 bases from V and 9 bases from J, with 16 bases between. CDR3 size: 14 residues. CDR1 and CDR2 (germline): SGHRS, YFSETQ. The CDR3 DNA reads as TGCGCCAGCAGCTCATCCGGGGTCGGGAGTGAGCAGTTCTTC. Protein product: CASSSSGVGSEQFF.

At least ten counts were recorded for this clonotype. The chain joins TRBV12-3 or TRBV12-4 to TRBJ1-2, with 9 positions matching TRBD1. The length of the CDR3 is 15 residues. The V and J ends lost 4 bases and 3 bases, in that order; junction bases with no gene match: 6. This chain's CDR3 is CASSSYRGQYYGYTF. The CDR3 bases are TGTGCCAGCAGTTCCTACAGGGGGCAATACTATGGCTACACCTTC.

This clonotype was seen only a few times. The rearrangement joins TRBV27 to TRBJ2-5, with D hard to call. V was cut by 2 bases and J by 0 bases, with 4 bases left in between. This CDR3 has 13 residues. CDR1 and CDR2 (germline): MNHEY, SMNVEV (reference sequence). The CDR3 region has the DNA TGTGCCAGCAGTTTACCCCACCAAGAGACCCAGTACTTC. Translating it yields CASSLPHQETQYF.

This clonotype was recorded many times. J is TRBJ1-1 and V is TRBV5-1, with TRBD1 identical over 7 bases. Trimming took 4 bases from V and 4 from J; bases not matched to a gene: 7. Germline assignment: CDR1 SGHRS and CDR2 YFSETQ. The CDR3 extends over 14 amino acids. CDR3 region: CASSRGTVSTEAFF. CDR3 in DNA: TGCGCCAGCAGCCGTGGGACAGTGAGCACTGAAGCTTTCTTT.

There are many counts of this clonotype. The V and J genes are TRBV12-3 or TRBV12-4 and TRBJ1-1; possible D gene TRBD1, 5 bases. Trimming shortened V by 5 bases and J by 6 bases, and 13 bases separated the two germline ends. CDR3 size: 13 residues. CDR3 protein: CASSKDTSPEAFF. CDR3 coding DNA: TGTGCCAGCAGTAAGGACACCTCCCCTGAAGCTTTCTTT.